Listed below are T cell receptor beta chains from one sample, sequenced in a study of blood T cell repertoires in COVID-19. Measured with immunoSEQ multiplex PCR; TCRdb has only the in-frame clones, and not every one. This table holds about 410,000 clones, about 89% found once. The sample was peripheral blood. These receptors all come from a woman aged 40 to 50 with COVID-19, enrolled during active disease. CDR3s include the opening cysteine and the closing phenylalanine or tryptophan. Each record gives: V gene, D gene, clone size, CDR3 length, J gene, CDR3 protein, CDR3 DNA. A D gene is named only where the DNA matches it firmly. Only part of the rows carry a size: once, few, many, or a class if the clone is expanded.

TRBV4-3,.,.,15,TRBJ2-2,CASSQDLRVTGELFF,TGCGCCAGCAGCCAAGATCTCAGGGTCACCGGGGAGCTGTTTTTT
TRBV18,.,.,13,TRBJ1-5,CASSPLSNQPQHF,TGTGCCAGCTCACCGCTAAGCAATCAGCCCCAGCATTTT
TRBV7-9,TRBD1,.,15,TRBJ1-4,CASSLASGQYEKLFF,TGTGCCAGCAGCTTAGCGTCGGGACAGTATGAAAAACTGTTTTTT
TRBV7-9,.,.,16,TRBJ1-1,CASSLVGKRQGTEAFF,TGTGCCAGCAGCTTAGTAGGGAAGCGTCAGGGGACTGAAGCTTTCTTT
TRBV28,TRBD1,.,14,TRBJ1-2,CASDRNRGNYGYTF,TGTGCCAGCGATCGGAACAGGGGGAACTATGGCTACACCTTC
TRBV5-1,TRBD2,once,14,TRBJ2-3,CATTTSGYTDTQYF,TGCGCCACTACTACTAGCGGGTACACAGATACGCAGTATTTT
TRBV4-3,TRBD1,.,13,TRBJ1-2,CASSPGQNYGYTF,TGCGCCAGCAGCCCGGGACAGAACTATGGCTACACCTTC
TRBV5-5,.,.,15,TRBJ2-7,CASSLFVGQSYEQYF,TGTGCCAGCAGCTTATTCGTCGGACAGTCCTACGAGCAGTACTTC
TRBV5-4,TRBD1,.,16,TRBJ1-2,CASSSGTGGPEHGYTF,TGTGCCAGCAGCTCCGGGACAGGGGGACCGGAACATGGCTACACCTTC
TRBV14,.,.,15,TRBJ2-3,CASSQRGSSTDTQYF,TGTGCCAGCAGCCAAAGAGGGAGTAGCACAGATACGCAGTATTTT
TRBV6-5,.,.,13,TRBJ1-1,CATQTELNTEAFF,TGTGCCACTCAGACAGAGTTGAACACTGAAGCTTTCTTT
TRBV7-2,.,.,14,TRBJ1-3,CASSPGTSGNTIYF,TGTGCCAGCAGCCCCGGGACATCTGGAAACACCATATATTTT
TRBV6-2/TRBV6-3,.,.,16,TRBJ2-4,CASSYSREHNKNIQYF,TGTGCCAGCAGTTACTCGAGGGAACACAACAAAAACATTCAGTACTTC
TRBV6-2/TRBV6-3,TRBD1,.,16,TRBJ2-3,CASSLQGGGRADTQYF,TGTGCCAGCAGTTTACAGGGGGGAGGTAGGGCAGATACGCAGTATTTT
TRBV7-9,.,.,15,TRBJ1-1,CASSPVRGAGTEAFF,TGTGCCAGCAGCCCTGTAAGGGGCGCGGGAACTGAAGCTTTCTTT
TRBV10-2,.,few,13,TRBJ1-1,CASSEQQATEAFF,TGCGCCAGCAGTGAGCAGCAGGCCACTGAAGCTTTCTTT
TRBV30,.,once,12,TRBJ1-2,CAWSRDSSGYTF,TGTGCCTGGTCCCGGGACTCCTCTGGCTACACCTTC
TRBV7-9,.,.,15,TRBJ1-2,CASSLSVDINYGYTF,TGTGCCAGCAGCTTATCCGTGGACATTAACTATGGCTACACCTTC
TRBV15,.,.,15,TRBJ1-1,CATSRDSGLEAEAFF,TGTGCCACCAGCAGAGATTCAGGACTCGAGGCTGAAGCTTTCTTT
TRBV20-1,TRBD1,.,13,TRBJ1-2,CSASVRTGGGYTF,TGCAGTGCTAGTGTACGGACAGGGGGAGGCTACACCTTC
TRBV27,TRBD1,.,14,TRBJ1-2,CASSSLGQGGDYTF,TGTGCCAGCAGTTCCCTGGGACAGGGAGGGGACTACACCTTC
TRBV7-9,.,.,15,TRBJ2-1,CASSLARQGRFEQFF,TGTGCCAGCAGCTTAGCACGGCAGGGAAGGTTCGAGCAGTTCTTC